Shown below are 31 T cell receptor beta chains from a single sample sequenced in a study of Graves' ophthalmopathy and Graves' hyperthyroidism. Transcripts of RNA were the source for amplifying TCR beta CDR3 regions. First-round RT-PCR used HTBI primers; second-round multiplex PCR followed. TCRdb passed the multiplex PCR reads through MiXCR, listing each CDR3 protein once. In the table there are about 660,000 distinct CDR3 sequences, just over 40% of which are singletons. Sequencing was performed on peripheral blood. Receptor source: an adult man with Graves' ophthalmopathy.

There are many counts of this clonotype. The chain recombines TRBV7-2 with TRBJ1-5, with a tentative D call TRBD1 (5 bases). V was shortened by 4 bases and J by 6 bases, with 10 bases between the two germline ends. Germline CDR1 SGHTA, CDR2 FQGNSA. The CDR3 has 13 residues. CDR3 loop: CASSSGFTQPQHF. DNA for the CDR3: TGTGCCAGCAGCTCAGGGTTCACTCAGCCCCAGCATTTT.

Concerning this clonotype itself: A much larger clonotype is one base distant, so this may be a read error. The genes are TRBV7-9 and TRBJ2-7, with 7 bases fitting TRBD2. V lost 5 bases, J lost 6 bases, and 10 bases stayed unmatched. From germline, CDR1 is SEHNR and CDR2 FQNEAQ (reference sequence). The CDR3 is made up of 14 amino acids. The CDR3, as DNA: TGTGCCAGCAGCCCGGACATTGGCGGGAGCGAGCAGTACTTC. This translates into CASSPDIGGSEQYF.

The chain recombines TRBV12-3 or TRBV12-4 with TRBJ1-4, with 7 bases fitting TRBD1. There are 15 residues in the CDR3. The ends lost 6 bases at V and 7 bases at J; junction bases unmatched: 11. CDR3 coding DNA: TGTGCCAGCAGCGGGGGAGGGACAGTGGGTGAAAAACTGTTTTTT. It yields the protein CASSGGGTVGEKLFF.

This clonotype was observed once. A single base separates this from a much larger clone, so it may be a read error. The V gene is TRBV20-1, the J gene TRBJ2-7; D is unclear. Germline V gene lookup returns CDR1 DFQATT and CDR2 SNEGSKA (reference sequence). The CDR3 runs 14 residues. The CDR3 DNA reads TGCAGTGCTAGAGTAGAAGGGCGCGCCTACGAGCACTACTTC. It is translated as CSARVEGRAYEHYF.

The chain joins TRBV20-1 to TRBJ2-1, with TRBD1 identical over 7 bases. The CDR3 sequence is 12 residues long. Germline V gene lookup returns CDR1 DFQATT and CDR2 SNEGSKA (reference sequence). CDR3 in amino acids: CSVRLGGDEQFF. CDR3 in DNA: TGCAGCGTCCGGCTAGGGGGCGATGAGCAGTTCTTC.

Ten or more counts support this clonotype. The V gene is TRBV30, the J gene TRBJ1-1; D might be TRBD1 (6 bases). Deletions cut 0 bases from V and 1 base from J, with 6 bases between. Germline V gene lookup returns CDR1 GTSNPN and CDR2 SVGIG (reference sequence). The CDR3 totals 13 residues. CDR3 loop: CAWSVQGNTEAFF. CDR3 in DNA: TGTGCCTGGAGTGTACAGGGGAACACTGAAGCTTTCTTT.

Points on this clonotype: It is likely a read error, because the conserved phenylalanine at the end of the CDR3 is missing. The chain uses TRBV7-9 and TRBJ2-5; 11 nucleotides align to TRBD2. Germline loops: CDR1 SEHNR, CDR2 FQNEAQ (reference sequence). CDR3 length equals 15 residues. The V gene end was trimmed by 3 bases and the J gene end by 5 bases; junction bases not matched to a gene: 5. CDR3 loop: CASSFTSGSVETQYC. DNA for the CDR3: TGTGCCAGCAGCTTTACTAGCGGGAGCGTTGAGACCCAGTACTGC.

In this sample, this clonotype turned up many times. The CDR3 reads CASSFTGAYQPQHF. As DNA, the CDR3 is TGTGCCAGCAGTTTTACAGGGGCATATCAGCCCCAGCATTTT. The gene calls are TRBV12-3 or TRBV12-4 and TRBJ1-5; 7 bases are shared with TRBD1. Trimming removed 3 bases from V and 5 bases from J; junction bases left unmatched: 4. This CDR3 has 14 residues.

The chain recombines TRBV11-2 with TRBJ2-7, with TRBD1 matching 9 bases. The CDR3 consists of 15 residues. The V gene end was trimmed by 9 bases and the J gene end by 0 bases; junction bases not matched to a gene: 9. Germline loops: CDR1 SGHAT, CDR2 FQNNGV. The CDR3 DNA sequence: TGTGCCAGTCAGCTAGGGACAGGGAGCTCCTACGAGCAGTACTTC. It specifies CASQLGTGSSYEQYF.

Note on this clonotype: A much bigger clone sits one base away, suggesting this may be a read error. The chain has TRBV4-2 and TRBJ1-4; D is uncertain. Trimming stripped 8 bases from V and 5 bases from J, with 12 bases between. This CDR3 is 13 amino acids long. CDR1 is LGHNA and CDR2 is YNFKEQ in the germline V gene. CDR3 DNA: TGTGCCAGCCGGGGATCGCCCAATGAAAAACTGTTTTTT. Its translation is CASRGSPNEKLFF.

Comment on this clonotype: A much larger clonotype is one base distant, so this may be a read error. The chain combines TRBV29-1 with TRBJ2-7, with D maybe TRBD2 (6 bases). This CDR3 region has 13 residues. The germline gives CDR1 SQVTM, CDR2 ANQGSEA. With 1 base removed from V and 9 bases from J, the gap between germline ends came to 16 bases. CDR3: CSVEGAGRNGQYF. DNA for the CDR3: TGCAGCGTTGAAGGGGCAGGGAGGAACGGGCAGTACTTC.

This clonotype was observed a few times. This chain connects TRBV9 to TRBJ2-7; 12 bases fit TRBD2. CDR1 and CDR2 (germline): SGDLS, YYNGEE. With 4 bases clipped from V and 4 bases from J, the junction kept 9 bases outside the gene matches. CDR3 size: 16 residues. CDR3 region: CASSPTSGRGQYEQYF. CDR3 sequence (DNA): TGTGCCAGCAGCCCGACTAGCGGGAGAGGACAATACGAGCAGTACTTC.

The CDR3 loop reads CSASVSVASNAEAFF. CDR3 nucleotides: TGCAGTGCTAGTGTCAGCGTCGCCTCTAACGCTGAAGCTTTCTTT. The genes are TRBV20-1 and TRBJ1-1; D is undetermined. CDR3 size: 15 residues. Trimming removed 3 bases at V and 6 bases at J, with 20 bases between. Germline lookup yields CDR1 DFQATT and CDR2 SNEGSKA (reference sequence).

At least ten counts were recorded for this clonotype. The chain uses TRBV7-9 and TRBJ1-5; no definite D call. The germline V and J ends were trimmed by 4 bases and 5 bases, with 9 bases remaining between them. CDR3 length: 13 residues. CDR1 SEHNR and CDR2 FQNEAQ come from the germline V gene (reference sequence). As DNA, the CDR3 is TGTGCCAGCAGCTCGGGTATGGATCAGCCCCAGCATTTT. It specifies CASSSGMDQPQHF.

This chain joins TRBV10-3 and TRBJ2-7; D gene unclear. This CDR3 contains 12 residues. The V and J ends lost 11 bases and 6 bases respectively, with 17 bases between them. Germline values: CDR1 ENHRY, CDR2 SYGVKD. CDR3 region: CAWSVAGAEQYF. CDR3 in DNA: TGTGCCTGGAGTGTGGCAGGCGCCGAGCAGTACTTC.

CDR3 nucleotides: TGCGCCAGCACGGGACAGGGGGCCAACTATGGCTACACCTTC. It is translated as CASTGQGANYGYTF. The chain joins TRBV10-2 to TRBJ1-2; 12 bases fit TRBD1. Germline assignment: CDR1 WSHSY and CDR2 SAAADI. The CDR3 extends over 14 amino acids. With V trimmed by 7 bases and J by 2 bases, 2 bases remained unmatched.

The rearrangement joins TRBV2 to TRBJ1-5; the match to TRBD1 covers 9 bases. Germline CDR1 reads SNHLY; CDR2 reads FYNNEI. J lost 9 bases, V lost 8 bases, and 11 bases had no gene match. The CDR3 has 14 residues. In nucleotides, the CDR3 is TGTGCCAGCCGATGGACAGGGGCACTGCCGCCCCAGCATTTT. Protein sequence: CASRWTGALPPQHF.

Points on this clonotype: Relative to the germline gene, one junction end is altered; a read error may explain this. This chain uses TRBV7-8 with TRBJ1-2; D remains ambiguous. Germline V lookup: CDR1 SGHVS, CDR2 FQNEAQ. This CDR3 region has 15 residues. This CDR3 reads CASSQDQEGRYGYTF. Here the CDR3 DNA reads TGCGCCAGCAGCCAAGATCAGGAGGGCCGCTATGGCTACACCTTC.

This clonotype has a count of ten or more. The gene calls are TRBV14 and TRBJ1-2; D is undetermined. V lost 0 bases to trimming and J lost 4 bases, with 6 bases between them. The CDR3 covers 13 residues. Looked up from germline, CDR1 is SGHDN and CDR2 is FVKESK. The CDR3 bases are TGTGCCAGCAGCCAAGATGTCGGCTATGGCTACACCTTC. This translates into CASSQDVGYGYTF.

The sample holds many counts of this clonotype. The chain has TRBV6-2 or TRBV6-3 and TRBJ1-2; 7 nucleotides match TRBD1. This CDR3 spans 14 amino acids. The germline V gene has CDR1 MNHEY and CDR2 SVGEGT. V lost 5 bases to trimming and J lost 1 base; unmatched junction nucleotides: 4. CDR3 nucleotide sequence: TGTGCCAGCAGTCTGGACAGGAATAACTATGGCTACACCTTC. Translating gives CASSLDRNNYGYTF.

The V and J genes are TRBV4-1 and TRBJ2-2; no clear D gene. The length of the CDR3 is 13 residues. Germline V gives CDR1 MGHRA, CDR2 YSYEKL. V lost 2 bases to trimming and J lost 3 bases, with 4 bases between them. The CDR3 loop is CASSQQYTGELFF. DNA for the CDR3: TGCGCCAGCAGCCAACAGTACACCGGGGAGCTGTTTTTT.

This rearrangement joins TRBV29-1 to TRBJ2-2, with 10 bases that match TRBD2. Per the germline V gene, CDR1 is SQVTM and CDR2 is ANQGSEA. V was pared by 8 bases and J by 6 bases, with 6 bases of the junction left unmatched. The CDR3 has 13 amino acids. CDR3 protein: CSRGTSEAGELFF. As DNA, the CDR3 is TGCAGCCGCGGGACTAGCGAGGCCGGGGAGCTGTTTTTT.

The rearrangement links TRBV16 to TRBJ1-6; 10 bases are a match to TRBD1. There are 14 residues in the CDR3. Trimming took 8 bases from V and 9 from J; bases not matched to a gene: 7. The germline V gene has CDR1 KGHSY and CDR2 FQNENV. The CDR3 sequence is CASLSGQGLSPLHF. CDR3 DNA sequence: TGTGCCAGCTTATCGGGACAGGGGCTTTCACCCCTCCACTTT.

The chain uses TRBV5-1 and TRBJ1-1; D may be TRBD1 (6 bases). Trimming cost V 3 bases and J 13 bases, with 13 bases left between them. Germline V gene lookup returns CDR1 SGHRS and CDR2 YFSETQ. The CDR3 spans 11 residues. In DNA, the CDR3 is TGCGCCAGCAGCTGGGGGGCCAAGCTTTTCTTT. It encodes CASSWGAKLFF.

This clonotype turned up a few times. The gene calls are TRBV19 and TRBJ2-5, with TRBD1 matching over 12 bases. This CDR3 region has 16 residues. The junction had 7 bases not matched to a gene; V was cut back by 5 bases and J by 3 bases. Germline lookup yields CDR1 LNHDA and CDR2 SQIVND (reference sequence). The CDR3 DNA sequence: TGTGCCAGTAGTCTCCGAGGGACAGGGGGCGAAGAGACCCAGTACTTC. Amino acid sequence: CASSLRGTGGEETQYF.

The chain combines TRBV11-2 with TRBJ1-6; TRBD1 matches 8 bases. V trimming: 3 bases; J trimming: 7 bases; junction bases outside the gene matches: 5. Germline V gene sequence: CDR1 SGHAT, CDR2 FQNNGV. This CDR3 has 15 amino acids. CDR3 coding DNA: TGTGCCAGCAGCTTCGGGACAGGTGGCAATTCACCCCTCCACTTT. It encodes CASSFGTGGNSPLHF.

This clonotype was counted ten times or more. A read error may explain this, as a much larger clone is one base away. The DNA for the CDR3 is TGTGCCAGCAGCTTAGAGGCCGGGGAGCTGTTTTTT. It yields the protein CASSLEAGELFF. The chain couples TRBV7-9 to TRBJ2-2; no clear D gene. The germline V gene encodes CDR1 SEHNR and CDR2 FQNEAQ (reference sequence). V gave up 1 base and J gave up 6 bases, with 3 bases separating them. This CDR3 is built from 12 residues. The variable domain in full, completed from reference TRBV7-9 and TRBJ2-2, reads DTGVSQNPRHKITKRGQNVTFRCDPISEHNRLYWYRQTLGQGPEFLTYFQNEAQLEKSRLLSDRFSAERPKGSFSTLEIQRTEQGDSAMYLCASSLEAGELFFGEGSRLTVL.

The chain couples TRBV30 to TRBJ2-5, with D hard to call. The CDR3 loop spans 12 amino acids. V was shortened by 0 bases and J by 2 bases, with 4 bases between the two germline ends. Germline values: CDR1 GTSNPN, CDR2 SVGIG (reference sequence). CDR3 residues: CAWSVVQETQYF. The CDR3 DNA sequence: TGTGCCTGGAGTGTGGTTCAAGAGACCCAGTACTTC.

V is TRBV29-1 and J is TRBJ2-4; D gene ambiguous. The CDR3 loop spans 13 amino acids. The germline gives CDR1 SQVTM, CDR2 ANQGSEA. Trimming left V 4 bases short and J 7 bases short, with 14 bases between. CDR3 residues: CSVGAGNTNIQYF. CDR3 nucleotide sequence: TGCAGCGTTGGGGCTGGGAATACGAACATTCAGTACTTC.

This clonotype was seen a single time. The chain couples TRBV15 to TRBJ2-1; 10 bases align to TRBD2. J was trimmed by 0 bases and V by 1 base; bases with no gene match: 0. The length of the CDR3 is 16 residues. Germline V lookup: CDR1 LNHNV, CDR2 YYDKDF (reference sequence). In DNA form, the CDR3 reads TGTGCCACCAGCAGAGCTAGCGGGGGCTCCTACAATGAGCAGTTCTTC. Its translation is CATSRASGGSYNEQFF.

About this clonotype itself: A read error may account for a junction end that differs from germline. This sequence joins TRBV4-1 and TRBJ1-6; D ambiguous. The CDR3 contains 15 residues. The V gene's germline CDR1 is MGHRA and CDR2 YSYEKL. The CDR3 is CASSQDRADNSPLHF. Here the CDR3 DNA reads TGTGCCAGCAGCCAAGATAGGGCAGATAATTCACCCCTCCACTTT.